The sequence of this T cell receptor beta chain was determined in a study of blood T cell repertoires in COVID-19. The CDR3 totals 16 residues. CDR1 is MNHEY, CDR2 SMNVEV, per germline (reference sequence). J gave up 0 bases and V 5 bases, and 7 bases lay outside the gene matches. Libraries were prepared by immunoSEQ multiplex PCR; TCRdb keeps only in-frame clonotypes and omits some of them. The table shows 39,000 or so clones, with about nine tenths occurring only once. This rearrangement joins TRBV27 to TRBJ2-4; TRBD2 matches at 7 bases. The sample comprised peripheral blood. This TCR was sampled from a human donor in a cohort sampled during active COVID-19. This CDR3 is CASSQVGGGAKNIQYF. DNA for the CDR3: TGTGCCAGCAGTCAGGTTGGGGGGGGAGCCAAAAACATTCAGTACTTC.